These 19 T cell receptor beta chains were sequenced from one sample in a study of chemoradiotherapy in HPV16-positive cancers. This table comes from immunoSEQ multiplex PCR, and its TCRdb copy is limited to in-frame clones, with some not included. Found here are approximately 1,300 clones, more than 70% of them singletons; the top ten hold roughly 5.3%. The material sequenced was tumor tissue, taken from a patient who underwent chemoradiotherapy. These receptors were obtained from a human donor with HPV-associated anogenital cancer.

V usage is TRBV6-1 and J usage is TRBJ1-4; 10 nucleotides line up with TRBD1. Unmatched junction bases numbered 8, after V lost 3 bases and J lost 7 bases. CDR3 length equals 16 residues. From germline, CDR1 is MNHNS and CDR2 SASEGT. The CDR3 sequence: CASSEVYDRGLEKLFF. The CDR3 DNA is TGTGCCAGCAGTGAGGTATACGACAGGGGGCTTGAAAAACTGTTTTTT.

This chain uses TRBV7-2 with TRBJ2-1; 9 nucleotides match TRBD2. CDR3 length equals 15 residues. Looked up from germline, CDR1 is SGHTA and CDR2 is FQGNSA. The J segment lost 4 bases and the V segment lost 5 bases, leaving 6 bases of the junction unmatched. CDR3 coding DNA: TGTGCCAGCAGCCTTAGCGGGGGACCTTACAATGAGCAGTTCTTC. Translating gives CASSLSGGPYNEQFF.

The chain combines TRBV30 with TRBJ1-1; possible D gene TRBD1, 6 bases. The CDR3 has 14 residues. The germline CDR1 and CDR2 sequences are GTSNPN and SVGIG (reference sequence). The ends were cut back, 0 bases at V and 11 bases at J, with 19 bases in the middle. CDR3 sequence: CAWSVLRGEGYAFF. The CDR3 bases are TGTGCCTGGAGTGTACTGAGGGGGGAAGGATACGCTTTCTTT.

This chain uses TRBV30 with TRBJ1-1, with D unclear. CDR3 length equals 13 residues. The V and J ends lost 2 bases and 0 bases respectively, with 7 bases between them. Germline assignment: CDR1 GTSNPN and CDR2 SVGIG (reference sequence). The CDR3 region has the DNA TGTGCCTGGAGTATCACTGTGAACACTGAAGCTTTCTTT. This sequence encodes CAWSITVNTEAFF.

The chain recombines TRBV19 with TRBJ2-2; D is perhaps TRBD1 (6 bases). The ends were cut back, 6 bases at V and 2 bases at J, with 13 bases in the middle. CDR3 length: 15 residues. Germline assignment: CDR1 LNHDA and CDR2 SQIVND (reference sequence). This CDR3 reads CASRLDRSNTGELFF. The CDR3, as DNA: TGTGCCAGTAGACTCGACAGGAGCAACACCGGGGAGCTGTTTTTT.

The chain carries TRBV25-1 and TRBJ1-5, with D perhaps matching TRBD1 (6 bases). Trimming took off 6 bases at V and 7 bases at J, with 25 bases between the two ends. Per the germline V gene, CDR1 is MGHDK and CDR2 is SYGVNS. The CDR3 is 17 residues long. This chain's CDR3 is CASRNFHGGQRDQPQHF. The DNA of the CDR3 is TGTGCCAGCAGGAATTTCCATGGGGGGCAGAGGGACCAGCCCCAGCATTTT.

This clone was seen a few times. The genes are TRBV2 and TRBJ1-5, with 10 nucleotides matching TRBD1. The ends lost 4 bases at V and 7 bases at J; junction bases unmatched: 7. Germline V gives CDR1 SNHLY, CDR2 FYNNEI. CDR3 size: 15 residues. The CDR3 DNA is TGTGCCAGCAGTGGAGACAGGGGGCGAGGACAGCCCCAGCATTTT. This translates into CASSGDRGRGQPQHF.

V usage is TRBV11-1 and J usage is TRBJ2-1; 13 bases are shared with TRBD2. J lost 7 bases, V lost 5 bases, and 5 bases had no gene match. Per germline, CDR1 SGHAT and CDR2 FQDESV (reference sequence). The CDR3 covers 15 residues. As DNA, the CDR3 is TGTGCCAGCAGCAAAGGACTAGCGGGAGAAAATGAGCAGTTCTTC. Protein product: CASSKGLAGENEQFF.

This chain connects TRBV14 to TRBJ2-3, with 11 bases aligning to TRBD1. Germline V gives CDR1 SGHDN, CDR2 FVKESK. The CDR3 runs 16 residues. The junction had 4 bases not matched to a gene; V was cut back by 1 base and J by 4 bases. CDR3 sequence reads: CASSQVVGQGADTQYF. The CDR3 DNA reads TGTGCCAGCAGCCAAGTTGTGGGACAGGGGGCAGATACGCAGTATTTT.

The genes are TRBV6-1 and TRBJ1-4; TRBD1 aligns across 10 bases. Germline loops: CDR1 MNHNS, CDR2 SASEGT. V dropped 3 bases and J dropped 5; count of bases not matched to a gene: 0. The CDR3 contains 14 residues. CDR3 coding DNA: TGTGCCAGCAGTGAGGGACAGGGGAATGAAAAACTGTTTTTT. Protein product: CASSEGQGNEKLFF.

This chain joins TRBV10-3 and TRBJ1-4, with D maybe TRBD1 (5 bases). There are 15 residues in the CDR3. Trimming stripped 2 bases from V and 6 bases from J, with 13 bases between. Germline CDR1 reads ENHRY; CDR2 reads SYGVKD. CDR3 residues: CAISEGGGGDEKLFF. CDR3 sequence (DNA): TGTGCCATCAGTGAGGGGGGGGGAGGTGATGAAAAACTGTTTTTT.

This clone was counted only a few times. The chain uses TRBV7-8 and TRBJ1-1; unclear D gene. Trimming removed 2 bases from V and 6 bases from J, with 7 bases in between. The germline V gene encodes CDR1 SGHVS and CDR2 FQNEAQ. This CDR3 spans 12 amino acids. The CDR3 sequence is CASSLQRAEAFF. CDR3 bases: TGTGCCAGCAGCTTACAACGCGCTGAAGCTTTCTTT.

V and J are TRBV2 and TRBJ1-5, with 8 bases that match TRBD1. Per germline, CDR1 SNHLY and CDR2 FYNNEI. Unmatched junction bases numbered 13, after V lost 6 bases and J lost 0 bases. There are 18 residues in the CDR3. CDR3 in amino acids: CASRRGQGDPLSNQPQHF. The CDR3, as DNA: TGTGCCAGCAGACGCGGACAGGGCGACCCACTTAGCAATCAGCCCCAGCATTTT. Looking up the rest from reference TRBV2 and TRBJ1-5 gives the full variable domain: EPEVTQTPSHQVTQMGQEVILRCVPISNHLYFYWYRQILGQKVEFLVSFYNNEISEKSEIFDDQFSVERPDGSNFTLKIRSTKLEDSAMYFCASRRGQGDPLSNQPQHFGDGTRLSIL.

The chain has TRBV19 and TRBJ1-5; D might be TRBD1 (5 bases). Germline V lookup: CDR1 LNHDA, CDR2 SQIVND (reference sequence). Between the trimmed V and J ends, which lost 2 bases and 1 base, there was a span of 9 bases. The CDR3 has 15 amino acids. The CDR3 coding sequence is TGTGCCAGTAGTATATTCTCAGGGAGCAATCAGCCCCAGCATTTT. This gives the protein CASSIFSGSNQPQHF.

The chain is built from TRBV4-2 and TRBJ2-6; tentative D call: TRBD1 (6 bases). Germline assignment: CDR1 LGHNA and CDR2 YNFKEQ. Trimming removed 1 base from V and 0 bases from J, with 10 bases in between. This CDR3 comprises 17 residues. The CDR3 DNA reads TGTGCCAGCAGCCAAGCAGGGGATAGCTCTGGGGCCAACGTCCTGACTTTC. This encodes CASSQAGDSSGANVLTF.

This clone appeared a single time. The chain recombines TRBV9 with TRBJ2-3; TRBD1 agrees at 7 bases. CDR3 length: 15 amino acids. V was pared by 5 bases and J by 2 bases, with 8 bases of the junction left unmatched. The V gene's germline CDR1 is SGDLS and CDR2 YYNGEE. CDR3 DNA: TGTGCCAGCAGTGATACAGGGGTTTACACAGATACGCAGTATTTT. Encoded protein: CASSDTGVYTDTQYF.

The sample holds one count of this clone. The chain has TRBV19 and TRBJ1-5, with TRBD1 identical over 9 bases. The CDR3 is made up of 17 amino acids. Germline V gene lookup returns CDR1 LNHDA and CDR2 SQIVND (reference sequence). Germline trimming cut 3 bases from V and 11 bases from J; bases unmatched to any gene: 17. Here the CDR3 reads CASSMTGTGQRGKAQHF. CDR3 DNA sequence: TGTGCCAGTAGTATGACGGGGACAGGGCAACGTGGTAAGGCCCAGCATTTT.

The rearrangement uses TRBV4-1 and TRBJ2-3, with D perhaps matching TRBD1 (6 bases). This CDR3 has 14 amino acids. The V end was cut by 2 bases, the J end by 1 base, with 7 bases between. CDR1 MGHRA and CDR2 YSYEKL come from the germline V gene. CDR3 DNA sequence: TGCGCCAGCAGCCAATGGACAGGCACAGATACGCAGTATTTT. It codes for CASSQWTGTDTQYF.

The CDR3 sequence: CASSGGQGSSYNEQFF. CDR3 nucleotide sequence: TGCGCCAGCAGCGGAGGACAGGGGAGCTCCTACAATGAGCAGTTCTTC. The rearrangement joins TRBV5-1 to TRBJ2-1; TRBD1 matches at 9 bases. The trim removed 4 bases at V and 0 bases at J, leaving 5 bases unmatched. The germline gives CDR1 SGHRS, CDR2 YFSETQ. This CDR3 spans 16 amino acids.